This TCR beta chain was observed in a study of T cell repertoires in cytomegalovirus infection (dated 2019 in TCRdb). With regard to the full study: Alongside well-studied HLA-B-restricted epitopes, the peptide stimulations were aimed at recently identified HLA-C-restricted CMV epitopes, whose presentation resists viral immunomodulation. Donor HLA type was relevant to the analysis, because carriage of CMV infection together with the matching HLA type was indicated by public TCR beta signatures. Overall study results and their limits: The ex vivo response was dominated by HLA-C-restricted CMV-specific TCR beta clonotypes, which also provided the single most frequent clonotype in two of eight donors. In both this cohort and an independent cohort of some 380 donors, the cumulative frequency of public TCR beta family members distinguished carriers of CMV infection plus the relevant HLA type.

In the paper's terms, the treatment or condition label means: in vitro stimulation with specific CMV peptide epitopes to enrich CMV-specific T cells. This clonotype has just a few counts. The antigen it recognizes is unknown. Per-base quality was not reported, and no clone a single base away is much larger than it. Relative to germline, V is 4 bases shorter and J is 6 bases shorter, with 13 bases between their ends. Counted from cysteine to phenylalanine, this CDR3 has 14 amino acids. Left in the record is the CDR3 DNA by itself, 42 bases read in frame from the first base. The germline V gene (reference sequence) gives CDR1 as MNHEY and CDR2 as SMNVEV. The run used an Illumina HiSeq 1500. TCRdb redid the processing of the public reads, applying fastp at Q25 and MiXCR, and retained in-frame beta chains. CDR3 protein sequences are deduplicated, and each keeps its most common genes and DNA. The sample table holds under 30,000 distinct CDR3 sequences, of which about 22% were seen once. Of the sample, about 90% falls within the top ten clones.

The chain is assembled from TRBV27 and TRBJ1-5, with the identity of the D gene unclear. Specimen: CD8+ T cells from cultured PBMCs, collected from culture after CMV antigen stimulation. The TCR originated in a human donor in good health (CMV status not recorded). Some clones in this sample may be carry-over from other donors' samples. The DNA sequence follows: TGTGCCAGCAGTTCACTCCCCCTAAGTCAGCCCCAGCATTTT. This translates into CASSSLPLSQPQHF.